The source of this T cell receptor (beta chain) is a study of response to subunit inactivated influenza vaccine. Study-wide results and limits: Few new T cells, the authors suggested, are recruited by each seasonal influenza vaccination.

MiXCR, applied by TCRdb to the RT-PCR reads, yields one record per CDR3 protein. Among about 150,000 distinct CDR3 sequences, about 10% were seen once, and the ten largest hold roughly 36%. CDR1 LGHDT and CDR2 YNNKEL come from the germline V gene (reference sequence). The CDR3 sequence is 14 residues long. Deletions cut 8 bases from V and 5 bases from J, with 17 bases between. This clonotype was counted a few times. Its antigen remains unidentified. The sequence was obtained from a man in his fifties or sixties who received an inactivated influenza vaccine. This chain connects TRBV3-1 to TRBJ2-3, with D perhaps TRBD2 (6 bases). This material consisted of CD8+ T cells sorted from PBMCs, taken less than 30 months after vaccination. The CDR3 DNA reads TGTGCCAGCGCGGCGGGGCCGGCCGGAGATACGCAGTATTTT. Protein: CASAAGPAGDTQYF.